Listed below are T cell receptor beta chains from one sample, sequenced in a study of T cells expressing NK-cell markers. TCRdb re-analyzed the 5' RACE reads; it lists each CDR3 protein once, without DNA. The listing records about 460,000 distinct CDR3 sequences. The source material was blood T cells: a sorted CD56 or NKG2C T cell subset, CD4+ or CD8+ T cells, or bulk PBMC T cells (not recorded which). Every receptor here comes from a woman in her 50s in good health. The CDR3 runs from the conserved cysteine through the conserved F or W. Each record gives: V gene, J gene, CDR3 protein.

V: TRBV20-1; J: TRBJ2-3; CDR3: CSAVSVDAQYF
V: TRBV5-1; J: TRBJ1-1; CDR3: CASSFGVQYEAFF
V: TRBV11-2; J: TRBJ2-1; CDR3: CASSLAGRREDEQFF
V: TRBV7-8; J: TRBJ2-1; CDR3: CASRRAYSYNEQFF
V: TRBV5-5; J: TRBJ2-5; CDR3: CASSLLAGPQETQYF
V: TRBV10-2; J: TRBJ2-5; CDR3: CATQIGETQYF
V: TRBV20-1; J: TRBJ2-4; CDR3: CSVDSGRDMAKNIQYF
V: TRBV5-1; J: TRBJ2-7; CDR3: CASKPFQVGTYEQYF
V: TRBV7-8; J: TRBJ1-1; CDR3: CASSLDFSSPNTEAFF
V: TRBV6-1; J: TRBJ1-1; CDR3: CASRQGQSTEAFF